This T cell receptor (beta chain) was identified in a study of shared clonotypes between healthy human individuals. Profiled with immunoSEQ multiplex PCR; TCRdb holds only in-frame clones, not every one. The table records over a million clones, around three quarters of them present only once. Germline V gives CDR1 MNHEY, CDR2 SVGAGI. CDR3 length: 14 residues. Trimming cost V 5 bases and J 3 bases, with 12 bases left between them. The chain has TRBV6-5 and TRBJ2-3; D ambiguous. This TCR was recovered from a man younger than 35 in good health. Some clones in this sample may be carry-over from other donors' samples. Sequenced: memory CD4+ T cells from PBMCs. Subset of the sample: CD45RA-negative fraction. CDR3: CASSPKDRTDTQYF. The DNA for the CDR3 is TGTGCCAGCAGTCCTAAGGACCGGACAGATACGCAGTATTTT.